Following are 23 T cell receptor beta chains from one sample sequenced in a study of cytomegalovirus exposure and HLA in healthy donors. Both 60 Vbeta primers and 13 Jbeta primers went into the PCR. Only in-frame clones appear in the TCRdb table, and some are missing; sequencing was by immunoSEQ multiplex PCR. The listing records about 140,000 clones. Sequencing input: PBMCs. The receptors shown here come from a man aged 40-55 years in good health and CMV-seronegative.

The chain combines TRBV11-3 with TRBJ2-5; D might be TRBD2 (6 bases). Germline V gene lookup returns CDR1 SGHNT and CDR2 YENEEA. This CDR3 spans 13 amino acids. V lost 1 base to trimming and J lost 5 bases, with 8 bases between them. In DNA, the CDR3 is TGTGCCAGCAGCTTAGTCGGAGGGGAGACCCAGTACTTC. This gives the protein CASSLVGGETQYF.

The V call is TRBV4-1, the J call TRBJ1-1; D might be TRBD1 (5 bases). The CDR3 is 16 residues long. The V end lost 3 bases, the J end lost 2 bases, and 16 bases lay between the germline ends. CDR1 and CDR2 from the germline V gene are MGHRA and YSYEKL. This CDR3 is CASSHFRSGGNTEAFF. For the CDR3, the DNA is TGCGCCAGCAGCCACTTCCGCTCGGGGGGAAACACTGAAGCTTTCTTT.

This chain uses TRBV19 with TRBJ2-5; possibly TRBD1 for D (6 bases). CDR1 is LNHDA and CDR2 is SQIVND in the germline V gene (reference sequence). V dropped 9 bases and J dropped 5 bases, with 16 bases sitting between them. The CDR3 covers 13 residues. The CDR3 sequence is CASSGGQSETQYF. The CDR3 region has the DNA TGTGCCAGCTCCGGCGGACAGTCGGAGACCCAGTACTTC.

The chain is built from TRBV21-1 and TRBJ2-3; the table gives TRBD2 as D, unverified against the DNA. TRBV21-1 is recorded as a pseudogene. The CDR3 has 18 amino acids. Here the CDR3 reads CASSKVGTQIPGADTQYF. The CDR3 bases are TGTGCCAGCAGCAAAGTCGGGACGCAAATCCCGGGGGCAGATACGCAGTATTTT.

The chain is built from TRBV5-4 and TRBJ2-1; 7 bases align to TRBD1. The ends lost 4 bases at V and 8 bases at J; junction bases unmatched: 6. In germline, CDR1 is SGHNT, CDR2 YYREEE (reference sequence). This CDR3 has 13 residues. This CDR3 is CASSPDRAHEQFF. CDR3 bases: TGTGCCAGCAGCCCAGACAGGGCCCATGAGCAGTTCTTC.

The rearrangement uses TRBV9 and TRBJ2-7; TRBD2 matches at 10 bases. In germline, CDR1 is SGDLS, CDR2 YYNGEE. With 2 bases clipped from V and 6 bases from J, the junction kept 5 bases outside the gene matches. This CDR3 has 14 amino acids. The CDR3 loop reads CASSVGTSALEQYF. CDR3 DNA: TGTGCCAGCAGCGTTGGGACTAGCGCCCTCGAGCAGTACTTC. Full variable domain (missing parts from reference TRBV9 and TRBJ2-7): DSGVTQTPKHLITATGQRVTLRCSPRSGDLSVYWYQQSLDQGLQFLIQYYNGEERAKGNILERFSAQQFPDLHSELNLSSLELGDSALYFCASSVGTSALEQYFGPGTRLTVT.

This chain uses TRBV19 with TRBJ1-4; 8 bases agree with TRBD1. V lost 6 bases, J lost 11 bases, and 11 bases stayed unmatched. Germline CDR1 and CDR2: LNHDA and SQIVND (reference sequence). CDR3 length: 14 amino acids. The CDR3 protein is CASSPGQGALKLFF. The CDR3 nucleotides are TGTGCCAGTAGCCCTGGACAGGGCGCTCTCAAACTGTTTTTT.

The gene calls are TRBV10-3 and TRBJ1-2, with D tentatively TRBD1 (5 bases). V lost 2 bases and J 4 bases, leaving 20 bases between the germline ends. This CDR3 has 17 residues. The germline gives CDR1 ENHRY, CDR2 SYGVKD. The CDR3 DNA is TGTGCCATCAGTGAGGGGCAGGGATTCAACTCTCCCTATGGCTACACCTTC. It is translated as CAISEGQGFNSPYGYTF.

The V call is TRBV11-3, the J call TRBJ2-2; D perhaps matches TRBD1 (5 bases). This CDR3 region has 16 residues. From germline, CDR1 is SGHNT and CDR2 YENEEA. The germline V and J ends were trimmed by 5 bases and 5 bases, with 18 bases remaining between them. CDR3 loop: CASSKGQGLATGELFF. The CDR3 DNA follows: TGTGCCAGCAGCAAAGGCCAGGGCTTGGCTACCGGGGAGCTGTTTTTT.

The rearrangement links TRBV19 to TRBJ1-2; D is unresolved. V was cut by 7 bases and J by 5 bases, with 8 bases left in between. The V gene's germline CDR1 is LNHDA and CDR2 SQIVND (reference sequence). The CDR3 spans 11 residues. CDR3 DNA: TGTGCCAGTACTGACACTTATGGCTACACCTTC. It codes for CASTDTYGYTF.

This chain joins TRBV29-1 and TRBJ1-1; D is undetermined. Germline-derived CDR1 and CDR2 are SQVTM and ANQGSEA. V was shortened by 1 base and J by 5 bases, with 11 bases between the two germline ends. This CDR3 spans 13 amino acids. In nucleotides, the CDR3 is TGCAGCGTTGAAGGGAGGTGGTGGACTGAAGCTTTCTTT. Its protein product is CSVEGRWWTEAFF.

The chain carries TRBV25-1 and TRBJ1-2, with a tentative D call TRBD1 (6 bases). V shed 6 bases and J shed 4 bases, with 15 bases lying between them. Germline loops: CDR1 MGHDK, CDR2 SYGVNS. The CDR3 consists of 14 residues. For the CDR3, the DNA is TGTGCCAGCAGACAACAGGGATTCGGCTATGGCTACACCTTC. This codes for CASRQQGFGYGYTF.

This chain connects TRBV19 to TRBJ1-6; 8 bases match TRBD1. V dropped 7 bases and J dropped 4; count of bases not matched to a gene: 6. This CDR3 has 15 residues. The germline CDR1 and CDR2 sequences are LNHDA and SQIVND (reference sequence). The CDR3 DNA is TGTGCCAGTACCCCGGGACAGGTTTATAATTCACCCCTCCACTTT. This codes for CASTPGQVYNSPLHF.

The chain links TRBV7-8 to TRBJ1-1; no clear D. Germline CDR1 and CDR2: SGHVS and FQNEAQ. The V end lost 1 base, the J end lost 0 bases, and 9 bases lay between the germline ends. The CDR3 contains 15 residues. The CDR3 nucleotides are TGTGCCAGCAGCTTAGGGACGGGAGTGAACACTGAAGCTTTCTTT. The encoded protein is CASSLGTGVNTEAFF.

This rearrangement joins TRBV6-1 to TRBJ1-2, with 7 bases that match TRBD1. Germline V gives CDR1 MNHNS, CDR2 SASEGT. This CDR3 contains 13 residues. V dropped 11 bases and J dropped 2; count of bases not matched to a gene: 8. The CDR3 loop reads CAAEGARNYGYTF. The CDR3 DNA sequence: TGTGCCGCCGAGGGGGCACGGAACTATGGCTACACCTTC.

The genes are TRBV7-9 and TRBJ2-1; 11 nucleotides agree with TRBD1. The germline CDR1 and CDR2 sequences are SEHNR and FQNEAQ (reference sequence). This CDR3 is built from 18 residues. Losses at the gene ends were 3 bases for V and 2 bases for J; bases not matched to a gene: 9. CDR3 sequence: CASSFRDRGASAYNEQFF. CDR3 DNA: TGTGCCAGCAGCTTCCGGGACAGGGGGGCTAGCGCCTACAATGAGCAGTTCTTC.

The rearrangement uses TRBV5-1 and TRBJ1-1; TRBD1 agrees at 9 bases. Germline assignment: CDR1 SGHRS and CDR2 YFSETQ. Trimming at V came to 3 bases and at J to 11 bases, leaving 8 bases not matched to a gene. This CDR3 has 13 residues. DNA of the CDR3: TGCGCCAGCAGCTATCCGGGACAGGGTTTTGCTTTCTTT. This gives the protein CASSYPGQGFAFF.

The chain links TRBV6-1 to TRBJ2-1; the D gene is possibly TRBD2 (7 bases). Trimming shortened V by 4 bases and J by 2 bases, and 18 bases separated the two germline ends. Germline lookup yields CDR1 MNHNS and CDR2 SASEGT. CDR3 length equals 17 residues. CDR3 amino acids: CASSGRLGGAPYNEQFF. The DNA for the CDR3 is TGTGCCAGCAGTGGGCGGTTGGGGGGGGCTCCCTACAATGAGCAGTTCTTC.

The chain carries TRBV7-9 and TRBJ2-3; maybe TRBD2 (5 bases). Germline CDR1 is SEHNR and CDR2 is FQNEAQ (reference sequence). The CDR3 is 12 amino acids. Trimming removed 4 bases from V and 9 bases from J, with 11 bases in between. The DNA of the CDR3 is TGTGCCAGCAGCTCTTACGGGGTAACGCAGTATTTT. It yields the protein CASSSYGVTQYF.

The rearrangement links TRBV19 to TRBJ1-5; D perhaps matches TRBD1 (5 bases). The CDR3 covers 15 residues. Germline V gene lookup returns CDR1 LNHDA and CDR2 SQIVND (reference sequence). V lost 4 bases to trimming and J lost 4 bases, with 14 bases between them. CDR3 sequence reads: CASSTGGVGNQPQHF. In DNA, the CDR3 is TGTGCCAGTAGTACGGGGGGGGTGGGTAATCAGCCCCAGCATTTT.

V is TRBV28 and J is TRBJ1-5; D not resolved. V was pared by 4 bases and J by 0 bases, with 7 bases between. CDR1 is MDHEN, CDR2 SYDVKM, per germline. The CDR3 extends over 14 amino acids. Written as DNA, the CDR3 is TGTGCCAGCAGTTCCAGGAATAGCAATCAGCCCCAGCATTTT. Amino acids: CASSSRNSNQPQHF.

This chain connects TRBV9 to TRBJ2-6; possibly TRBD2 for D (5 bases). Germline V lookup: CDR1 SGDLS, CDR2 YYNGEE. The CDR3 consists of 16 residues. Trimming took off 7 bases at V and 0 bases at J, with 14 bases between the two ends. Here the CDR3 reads CASGMDSNSGANVLTF. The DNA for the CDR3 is TGTGCCAGCGGAATGGACTCGAACTCTGGGGCCAACGTCCTGACTTTC.

CDR3 in DNA: TGTGCCAGCAGCTTACAGGGGCGGACCTACGAGCAGTACTTC. Translated: CASSLQGRTYEQYF. The chain uses TRBV5-6 and TRBJ2-5; 7 bases align to TRBD1. Near its end, the DNA agrees better with TRBJ2-7, so the J call may be wrong. Germline assignment: CDR1 SGHDT and CDR2 YYEEEE. The CDR3 length is 14 residues.